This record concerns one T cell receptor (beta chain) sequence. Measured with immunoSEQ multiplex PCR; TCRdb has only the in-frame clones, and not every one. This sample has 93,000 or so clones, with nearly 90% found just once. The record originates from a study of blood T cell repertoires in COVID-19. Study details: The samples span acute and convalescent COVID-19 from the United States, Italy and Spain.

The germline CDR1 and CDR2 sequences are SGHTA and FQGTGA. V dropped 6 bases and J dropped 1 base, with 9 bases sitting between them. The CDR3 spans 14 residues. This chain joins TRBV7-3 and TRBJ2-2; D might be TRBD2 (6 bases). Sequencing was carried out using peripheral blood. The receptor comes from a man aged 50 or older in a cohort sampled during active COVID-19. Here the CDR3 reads CASRSGGNTGELFF. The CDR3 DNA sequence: TGTGCCAGCAGATCCGGGGGGAACACCGGGGAGCTGTTTTTT. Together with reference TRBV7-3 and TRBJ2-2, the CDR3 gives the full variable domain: GAGVSQTPSNKVTEKGKYVELRCDPISGHTALYWYRQSLGQGPEFLIYFQGTGAADDSGLPNDRFFAVRPEGSVSTLKIQRTERGDSAVYLCASRSGGNTGELFFGEGSRLTVL.